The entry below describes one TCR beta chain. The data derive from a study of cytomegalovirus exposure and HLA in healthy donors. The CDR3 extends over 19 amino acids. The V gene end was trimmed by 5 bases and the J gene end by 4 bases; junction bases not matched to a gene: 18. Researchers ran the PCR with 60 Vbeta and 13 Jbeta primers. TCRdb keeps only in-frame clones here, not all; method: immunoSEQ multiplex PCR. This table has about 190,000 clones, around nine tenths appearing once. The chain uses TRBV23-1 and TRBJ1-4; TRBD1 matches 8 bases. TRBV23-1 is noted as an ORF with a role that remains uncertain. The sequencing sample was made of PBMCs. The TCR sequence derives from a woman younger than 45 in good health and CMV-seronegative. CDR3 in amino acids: CASSFVGTGGNGYNEKLFF. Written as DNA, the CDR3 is TGCGCCAGCAGTTTTGTCGGGACAGGAGGAAACGGGTATAATGAAAAACTGTTTTTT.